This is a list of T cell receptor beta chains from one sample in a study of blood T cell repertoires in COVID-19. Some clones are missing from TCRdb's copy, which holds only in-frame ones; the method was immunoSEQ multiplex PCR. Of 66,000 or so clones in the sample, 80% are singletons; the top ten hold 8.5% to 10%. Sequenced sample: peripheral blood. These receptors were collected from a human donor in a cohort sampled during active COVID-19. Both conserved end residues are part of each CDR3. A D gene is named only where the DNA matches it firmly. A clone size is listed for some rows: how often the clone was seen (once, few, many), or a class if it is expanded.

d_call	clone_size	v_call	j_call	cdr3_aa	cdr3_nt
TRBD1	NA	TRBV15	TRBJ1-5	CATSPDRGGQPQHF	TGTGCCACCAGCCCGGACAGGGGCGGTCAGCCCCAGCATTTT
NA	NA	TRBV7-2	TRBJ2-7	CASSFRKGDEQYF	TGTGCCAGCAGCTTTCGAAAAGGGGACGAGCAGTACTTC
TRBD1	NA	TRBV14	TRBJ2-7	CASSRDRSLWDEQYF	TGTGCCAGCAGTCGGGACAGGTCCCTTTGGGACGAGCAGTACTTC
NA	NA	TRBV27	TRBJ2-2	CASSLSSARLRNTGELFF	TGTGCCAGCAGTTTATCCTCTGCTAGACTCCGGAACACCGGGGAGCTGTTTTTT
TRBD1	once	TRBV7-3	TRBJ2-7	CASSLAGTGDYEQYF	TGTGCCAGCAGCTTAGCCGGGACAGGGGACTACGAGCAGTACTTC
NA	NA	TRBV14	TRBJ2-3	CASSPGRDTQYF	TGTGCCAGCAGCCCCGGTCGCGATACGCAGTATTTT
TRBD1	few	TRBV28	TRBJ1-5	CASRRTGGGQPQHF	TGTGCCAGCAGAAGAACAGGGGGCGGTCAGCCCCAGCATTTT
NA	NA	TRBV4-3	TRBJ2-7	CASSQDRVVSYEQYF	TGCGCCAGCAGCCAAGATCGGGTAGTCTCCTACGAGCAGTACTTC
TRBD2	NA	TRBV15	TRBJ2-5	CATSRASGGEETQYF	TGTGCCACCAGCAGAGCTAGCGGGGGGGAAGAGACCCAGTACTTC
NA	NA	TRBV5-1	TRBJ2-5	CASSAWGRGTTQETQYF	TGCGCCAGCAGCGCCTGGGGTCGCGGGACCACCCAAGAGACCCAGTACTTC